This TCR beta chain was observed in a study of brain T cells in children with intractable seizures. Sequencing used immunoSEQ multiplex PCR; TCRdb keeps in-frame clones, though not all of them. The sample lists 340,000 or so clones; nearly 95% were seen once. Time point noted: blood from clinic visit 5 months post-surgery; TSC patient then seizure free. The V gene's germline CDR1 is SGHDN and CDR2 FVKESK. The CDR3 runs to 13 residues. V lost 5 bases and J lost 2, with 8 bases in between. This chain joins TRBV14 and TRBJ2-3; no clear D gene. This receptor was obtained from a boy in the first two years of life with tuberous sclerosis and intractable seizures. The source was peripheral blood, collected about 5 months after surgery. The CDR3 region is CASSWAPTDTQYF. The CDR3 DNA reads TGTGCCAGCAGCTGGGCCCCCACAGATACGCAGTATTTT.